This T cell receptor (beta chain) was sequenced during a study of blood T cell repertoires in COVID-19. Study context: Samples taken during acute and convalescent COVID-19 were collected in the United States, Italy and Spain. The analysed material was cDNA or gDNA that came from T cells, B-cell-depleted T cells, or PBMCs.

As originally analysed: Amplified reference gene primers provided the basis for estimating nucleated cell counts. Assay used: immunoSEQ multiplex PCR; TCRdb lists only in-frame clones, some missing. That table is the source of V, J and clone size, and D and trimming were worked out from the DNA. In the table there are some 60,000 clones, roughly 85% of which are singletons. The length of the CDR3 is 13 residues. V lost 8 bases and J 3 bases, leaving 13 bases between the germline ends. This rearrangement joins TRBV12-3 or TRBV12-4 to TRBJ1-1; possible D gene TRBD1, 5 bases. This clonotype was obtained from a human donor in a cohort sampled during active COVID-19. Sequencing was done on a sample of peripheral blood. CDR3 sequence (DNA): TGTGCCAGCGTCCGACAGAGGCACACTGAAGCTTTCTTT. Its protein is CASVRQRHTEAFF.